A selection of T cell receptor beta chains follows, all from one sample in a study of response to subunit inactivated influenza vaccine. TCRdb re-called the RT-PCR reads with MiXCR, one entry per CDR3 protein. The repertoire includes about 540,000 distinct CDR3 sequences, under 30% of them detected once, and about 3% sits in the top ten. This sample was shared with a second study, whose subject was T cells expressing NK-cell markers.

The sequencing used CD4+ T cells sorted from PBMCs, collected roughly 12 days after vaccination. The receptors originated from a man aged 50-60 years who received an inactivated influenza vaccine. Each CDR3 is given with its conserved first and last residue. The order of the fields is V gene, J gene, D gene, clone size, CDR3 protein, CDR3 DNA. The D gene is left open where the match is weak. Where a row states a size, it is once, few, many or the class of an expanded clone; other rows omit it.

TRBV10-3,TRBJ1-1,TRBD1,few,CAISPSGQGSGTEAFF,TGTGCCATCAGTCCCTCCGGACAGGGCTCAGGGACTGAAGCTTTCTTT
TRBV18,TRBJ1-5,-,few,CASSPAVVQPQHF,TGTGCCAGCTCACCAGCAGTGGTGCAGCCCCAGCATTTT
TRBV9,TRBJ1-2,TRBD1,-,CASSESPGTGNYGYTF,TGTGCCAGCAGCGAGAGCCCCGGGACAGGGAACTATGGCTACACCTTC
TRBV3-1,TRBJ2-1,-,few,CASSQRLNSYNEQFF,TGTGCCAGCAGCCAGCGCCTCAACTCCTACAATGAGCAGTTCTTC
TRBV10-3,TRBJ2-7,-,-,CAISGGASGEQYF,TGTGCCATCTCAGGGGGGGCATCGGGCGAGCAGTACTTC
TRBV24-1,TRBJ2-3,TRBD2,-,CATSDLAGTFTDTQYF,TGTGCCACCAGTGACCTAGCGGGTACCTTCACAGATACGCAGTATTTT
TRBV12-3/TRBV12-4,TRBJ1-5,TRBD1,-,CASSPILTGPQPQHF,TGTGCCAGCAGTCCCATTTTGACAGGGCCCCAGCCCCAGCATTTT
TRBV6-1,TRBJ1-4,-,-,CASRREGTTNEKLFF,TGTGCCAGCAGGCGGGAAGGTACAACTAATGAAAAACTGTTTTTT
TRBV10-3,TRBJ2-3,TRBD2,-,CAVAVSGSDTQYF,TGTGCCGTGGCCGTTAGCGGGAGTGATACGCAGTATTTT
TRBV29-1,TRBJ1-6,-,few,CSVGQSYNSPLHF,TGCAGCGTGGGACAATCATATAATTCACCCCTCCACTTT
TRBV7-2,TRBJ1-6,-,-,CASSPGLNSPLHF,TGTGCCAGCAGCCCCGGCCTCAATTCACCCCTCCACTTT
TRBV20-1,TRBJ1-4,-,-,CSARGGVGEKLFF,TGCAGTGCTAGAGGGGGGGTAGGGGAAAAACTGTTTTTT
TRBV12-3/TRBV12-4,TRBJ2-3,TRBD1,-,CASSLVGQGIDTQYF,TGTGCCAGCAGTTTAGTGGGACAGGGGATCGATACGCAGTATTTT
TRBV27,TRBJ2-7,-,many,CASSLGQTSYEQYF,TGTGCCAGCAGTTTAGGACAGACTTCCTACGAGCAGTACTTC
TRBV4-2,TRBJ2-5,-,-,CASSQGAGGETQYF,TGTGCCAGCAGCCAAGGGGCCGGTGGCGAGACCCAGTACTTC
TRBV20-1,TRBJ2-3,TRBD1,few,CSARAGTEPFTQYF,TGCAGTGCTAGAGCCGGGACAGAGCCATTTACGCAGTATTTT
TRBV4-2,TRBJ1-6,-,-,CASSQGPENSPLHF,TGTGCCAGCAGCCAGGGACCTGAAAATTCACCCCTCCACTTT
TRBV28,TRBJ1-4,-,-,CASTPGHYNEKLFF,TGTGCCAGCACCCCGGGACATTATAATGAAAAACTGTTTTTT
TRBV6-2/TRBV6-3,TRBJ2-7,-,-,CASKSGGSYEQYF,TGTGCCAGCAAGTCCGGGGGCTCCTACGAGCAGTACTTC
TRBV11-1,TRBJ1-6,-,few,CASNNLGQGGSYNSPLHF,TGTGCCAGCAACAATTTAGGGCAGGGCGGTTCCTATAATTCACCCCTCCACTTT
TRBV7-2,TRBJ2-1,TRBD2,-,CASSLGGGSRDNEQFF,TGTGCCAGCAGCTTAGGAGGCGGGAGTAGGGACAATGAGCAGTTCTTC
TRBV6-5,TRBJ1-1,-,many,CASSYLQGNTEAFF,TGTGCCAGCAGTTACTTACAGGGGAACACTGAAGCTTTCTTT
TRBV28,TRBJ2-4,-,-,CASSFPLGGSTKNIQYF,TGTGCCAGCAGTTTCCCCTTAGGGGGGTCGACCAAAAACATTCAGTACTTC
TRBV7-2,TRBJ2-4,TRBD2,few,CASSIGGAKNIQYF,TGTGCCAGCAGTATCGGGGGGGCCAAAAACATTCAGTACTTC
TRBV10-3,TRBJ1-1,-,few,CAIRSVGANTEAFF,TGTGCCATCAGGTCCGTTGGGGCGAACACTGAAGCTTTCTTT
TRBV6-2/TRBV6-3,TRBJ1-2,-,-,CASSFPGRGANYGYTF,TGTGCCAGCAGTTTCCCGGGACGGGGCGCCAACTATGGCTACACCTTC
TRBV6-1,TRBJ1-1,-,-,CASNRGGGAGKLSEAFF,TGTGCCAGCAACCGTGGAGGGGGGGCGGGTAAGCTGAGTGAAGCTTTCTTT
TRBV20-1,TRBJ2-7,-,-,CSAREPGTFHEQYF,TGCAGTGCTAGAGAACCCGGGACATTCCACGAGCAGTACTTC
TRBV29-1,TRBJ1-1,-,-,CSVERQTKNTEAFF,TGCAGCGTTGAGCGGCAGACTAAGAACACTGAAGCTTTCTTT